This TCR beta chain was identified in a study of vaccination and CD4 T cells after COVID-19. Overall study context: Following dose two, a median about 71 days (range 14 to 241) passed before post-vaccine samples were taken.

CD4+ T cells that had been cultured provided DNA sequenced with the Oncomine TCR Beta short-read assay. TCRdb processed the PCR reads anew with MiXCR; each CDR3 protein has one entry. The sample has around 5,200 distinct CDR3 sequences; about two fifths are singletons. Treatment in this sample: approximately 10-day PBMC culture with coronavirus spike peptide pools or control peptides (ViraFEST assay). Germline lookup yields CDR1 DFQATT and CDR2 SNEGSKA (reference sequence). V lost 1 base to trimming and J lost 2 bases; unmatched junction nucleotides: 12. There are 17 residues in the CDR3. The table lists this clonotype with a count of one. The antigen remains unidentified.

Sequences were obtained from CD4+ T cells from blood, cultured in vitro. The receptor was derived from a human donor who had recovered from COVID-19. The chain carries TRBV20-1 and TRBJ2-5, with TRBD2 matching 8 bases. CDR3 bases: TGCAGTGCTAGAGTGGGTAGGCCAGCGGGGGTACAAGAGACCCAGTACTTC. It encodes CSARVGRPAGVQETQYF.